This TCR beta chain emerged from a study of CD8+ T cells in alopecia areata. RNA, once extracted, was reverse transcribed into cDNA for use as the sequencing template. Repertoires were generated with immunoSEQ multiplex PCR, while TCRdb's copy carries only in-frame clones and drops some. Among over 85,000 clones listed, about 45% were seen once. The sorting of PBMCs gave CD4+ and CD8+ T cells. Sequenced sample: CD4+ T cells sorted from blood. The origin of this receptor is a human donor with alopecia areata.

Here the CDR3 reads CASSFLAGGAKNIQYF. In DNA, the CDR3 is TGTGCCAGCAGTTTCCTAGCGGGCGGAGCCAAAAACATTCAGTACTTC. This chain connects TRBV28 to TRBJ2-4, with 8 bases that match TRBD2. J was trimmed by 0 bases and V by 3 bases; bases with no gene match: 4. This CDR3 spans 16 amino acids. Germline lookup yields CDR1 MDHEN and CDR2 SYDVKM.